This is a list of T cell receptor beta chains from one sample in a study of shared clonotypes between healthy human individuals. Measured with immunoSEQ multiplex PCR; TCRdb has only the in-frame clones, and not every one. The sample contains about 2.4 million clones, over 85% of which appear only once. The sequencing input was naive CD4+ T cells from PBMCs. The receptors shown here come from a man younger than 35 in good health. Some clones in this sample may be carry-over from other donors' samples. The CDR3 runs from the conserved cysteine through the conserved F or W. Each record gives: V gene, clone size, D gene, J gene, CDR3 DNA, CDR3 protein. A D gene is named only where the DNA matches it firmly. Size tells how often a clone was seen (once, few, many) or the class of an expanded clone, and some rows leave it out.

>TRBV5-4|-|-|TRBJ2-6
TGTGCCAGCAGCTTAGAGTCGGGGGCCAACGTCCTGACTTTC
CASSLESGANVLTF
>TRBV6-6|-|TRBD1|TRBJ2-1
TGTGCCAGCAGTTACGGGACAGGTATCTCCTACAATGAGCAGTTCTTC
CASSYGTGISYNEQFF
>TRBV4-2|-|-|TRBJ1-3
TGTGCCAGCAGCCAAGATTGGGCTATTCTGTCTGGAAACACCATATATTTT
CASSQDWAILSGNTIYF
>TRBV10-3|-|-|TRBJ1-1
TGTGCCATCAGTGAGTCGCTGGGAAACACTGAAGCTTTCTTT
CAISESLGNTEAFF
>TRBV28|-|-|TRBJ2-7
TGTGCCAGCGGGGGCAGATCCTACGAGCAGTACTTC
CASGGRSYEQYF
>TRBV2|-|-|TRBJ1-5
TGTGCCAGCAGTCTACAGGGTGGGCAGCCCCAGCATTTT
CASSLQGGQPQHF
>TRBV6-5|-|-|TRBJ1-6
TGTGCCAGTAAATATGGGGATTCACCCCTCCACTTT
CASKYGDSPLHF
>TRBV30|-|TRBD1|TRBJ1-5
TGTGCCTGGAGTGGGGACAGAGATCAGCCCCAGCATTTT
CAWSGDRDQPQHF
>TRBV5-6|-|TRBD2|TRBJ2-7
TGTGCCAGCAGCCAACCTGGTTCGCTAGCGGGCTCCTACGAGCAGTACTTC
CASSQPGSLAGSYEQYF
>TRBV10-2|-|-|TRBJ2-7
TGCGCCAGCACACGGACACTATCCTACGAGCAGTACTTC
CASTRTLSYEQYF
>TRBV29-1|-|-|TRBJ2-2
TGCAGCGCCACGCTGCCCCAGCGCGCGAACACCGGGGAGCTGTTTTTT
CSATLPQRANTGELFF
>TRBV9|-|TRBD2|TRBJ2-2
TGTGCCAGCCCCGAGAAGACTAGCGGGAGATACTTAGCTGGCACCGGGGAGCTGTTTTTT
CASPEKTSGRYLAGTGELFF
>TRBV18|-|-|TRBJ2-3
TGTGCCAGCTCACCACGACCAGATACGCAGTATTTT
CASSPRPDTQYF
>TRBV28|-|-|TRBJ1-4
TGTGCCAGCAGCCCGGCGACGAATGAAAAACTGTTTTTT
CASSPATNEKLFF
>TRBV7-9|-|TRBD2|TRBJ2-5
TGTGCCAGCAGCTTGGGAGGACTAGCGGGAGAGACCCAGTACTTC
CASSLGGLAGETQYF
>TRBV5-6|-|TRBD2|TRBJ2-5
TGTGCCAGCAGCTTGGGGGGAGGGATCCAAGAGACCCAGTACTTC
CASSLGGGIQETQYF
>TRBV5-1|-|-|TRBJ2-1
TGCGCCAGCAGCTTAGTTCCCGGAGAATACAATGAGCAGTTCTTC
CASSLVPGEYNEQFF
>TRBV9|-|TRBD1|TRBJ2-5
TGTGCCAGCAGCCCCAGGGGGACAGGACAAGAGACCCAGTACTTC
CASSPRGTGQETQYF
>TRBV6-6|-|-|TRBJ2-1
TGTGCCAGCAGGGACAACAATGAGCAGTTCTTC
CASRDNNEQFF
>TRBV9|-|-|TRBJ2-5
TGTGCCAGCAGCGTAGAGGTCGAAGAGACCCAGTACTTC
CASSVEVEETQYF
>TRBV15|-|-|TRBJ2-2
TGTGCCACCAGCAGAGTTGAGGGGGTGGTTACCGGGGAGCTGTTTTTT
CATSRVEGVVTGELFF
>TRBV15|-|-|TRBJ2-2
TGTGCCACCAGCAGAGATAATATCTACCCCGGGGAGCTGTTTTTT
CATSRDNIYPGELFF
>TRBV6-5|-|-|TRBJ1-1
TGTGCCAGCAGCTATACTCAAGGGGAATCTGAAGCTTTCTTT
CASSYTQGESEAFF
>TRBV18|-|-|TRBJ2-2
TGTGCCAGCTCACCAGGTCTAGCCAACACCGGGGAGCTGTTTTTT
CASSPGLANTGELFF
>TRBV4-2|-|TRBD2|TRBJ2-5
TGTGCCAGCAGCCTGGGGACTAGCGGGGGAGAGACCCAGTACTTC
CASSLGTSGGETQYF
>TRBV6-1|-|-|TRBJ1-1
TGTGCCAGCAGTTCCACAGGGGAAGCTTTCTTT
CASSSTGEAFF
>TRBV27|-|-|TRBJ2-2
TGTGCCAGCAGTTTCGGCCGAGGACCCGGGGAGCTGTTTTTT
CASSFGRGPGELFF
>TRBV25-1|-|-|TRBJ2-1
TGTGCCAGCAGTGAATATCGGGGCAAGAGCTCCTACAATGAGCAGTTCTTC
CASSEYRGKSSYNEQFF
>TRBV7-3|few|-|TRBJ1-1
TGTGCCAGCAGCTTAATAGGGTCCACTGAAGCTTTCTTT
CASSLIGSTEAFF
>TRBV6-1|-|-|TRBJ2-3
TGTGCCAGCATTGACCGCCGCGCTAGCACAGATACGCAGTATTTT
CASIDRRASTDTQYF
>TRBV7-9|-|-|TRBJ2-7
TGTGCCAGCAGCTTAGTAGCGAACTCCTACGAGCAGTACTTC
CASSLVANSYEQYF
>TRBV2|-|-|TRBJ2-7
TGTGCCAGCAGGGCAGGCTCCTACGAGCAGTACTTC
CASRAGSYEQYF
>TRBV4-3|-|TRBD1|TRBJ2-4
TGCGCCAGCAGCCATCCAGGGACAGGGGGAAACATTCAGTACTTC
CASSHPGTGGNIQYF
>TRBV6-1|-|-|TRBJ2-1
TGTGCCAGCAGTGATTCCGTAAGCTCCTACAATGAGCAGTTCTTC
CASSDSVSSYNEQFF
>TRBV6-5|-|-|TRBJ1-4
TGTGCCAGCTGTCCGGACCCCCTAGGACGTCTGTTTTTT
CASCPDPLGRLFF
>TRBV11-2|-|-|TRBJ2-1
TGTGCCAGCACCTCAAGCGGCCCATCCTACAATGAGCAGTTCTTC
CASTSSGPSYNEQFF
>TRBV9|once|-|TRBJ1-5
TGTGCCAGCAGCGTAGGGAGGGGAGGCCAGCCCCAGCATTTT
CASSVGRGGQPQHF
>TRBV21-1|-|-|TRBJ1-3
TGTGCCAGCAGCAAAGCATGGGGGTGGCAGTTGCGTGGAAACACCATATATTTT
CASSKAWGWQLRGNTIYF
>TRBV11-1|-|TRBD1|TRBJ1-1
TGTGCCAGCAGCACACTGGACAGGAACGCTGAAGCTTTCTTT
CASSTLDRNAEAFF
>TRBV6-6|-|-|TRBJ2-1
TGTGCCAGCAGTTGGAGCCCCTCCTACAATGAGCAGTTCTTC
CASSWSPSYNEQFF
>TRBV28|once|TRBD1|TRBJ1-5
TGTGCCAGCACCCCAGGGGGCCTCCGTAGCAATCAGCCCCAGCATTTT
CASTPGGLRSNQPQHF